Listed below are T cell receptor beta chains from one sample, sequenced in a study of Graves' ophthalmopathy and Graves' hyperthyroidism. TCRdb used MiXCR to reprocess the multiplex PCR reads, holding one entry per CDR3 protein. The sample includes approximately 700,000 distinct CDR3 sequences, 35% to 45% of them seen just once. The sample was peripheral blood. The receptors derive from an adult man with Graves' ophthalmopathy. Each CDR3 is given with its conserved first and last residue. The D gene is left open where the match is weak. For some rows the clone size is stated as once, few or many, or as a class when expanded; others skip it.

j_gene	v_gene	abundance	d_gene	CDR3nt	CDR3aa
TRBJ1-1	TRBV27	few	NA	TGTGCCAGCAGTCCCTCGCCGGGACAACTGAACACTGAAGCTTTCTTT	CASSPSPGQLNTEAFF
TRBJ2-5	TRBV19	many	NA	TGTGCCAGTAGTTATGCGGGAACACAAGAGACCCAGTACTTC	CASSYAGTQETQYF
TRBJ2-2	TRBV9	few	NA	TGTGCCAGCAGCGCCCGGACCCCGGGACCCAGTACCGGGGAGCTGTTTTTT	CASSARTPGPSTGELFF
TRBJ2-6	TRBV9	many	NA	TGTGCCAGCAGCGCAAGTCACGGGGCCAACGTCCTGACTTTC	CASSASHGANVLTF
TRBJ2-3	TRBV29-1	few	TRBD2	TGCAGCGTTGAAGGTCAAGCGGGGCACACAGATACGCAGTATTTT	CSVEGQAGHTDTQYF
TRBJ1-3	TRBV7-9	few	NA	TGCGCCAGCAGCCCCCAGGTGTTGTTTGGAAACACCATATATTTT	CASSPQVLFGNTIYF
TRBJ2-5	TRBV2	once	NA	TGTGCCGGCAGGTGGGCTGACAACCACCAAGAGACCCAGTACTTC	CAGRWADNHQETQYF
TRBJ1-2	TRBV29-1	NA	TRBD1	TGCAGCTTAGCGCCAGGGGGCGTAATCTATGGCTACACCTTC	CSLAPGGVIYGYTF
TRBJ2-2	TRBV20-1	once	NA	TGCAGTGCTAGTGCGGTTCGGAACACCGGGGAGCTGTTTTTT	CSASAVRNTGELFF
TRBJ1-2	TRBV10-3	NA	TRBD1	TGTGCCAGCAGTGCTAGAGAGACAGGGGGACAGAACTATGGCTACACCTTC	CASSARETGGQNYGYTF
TRBJ2-7	TRBV7-2	NA	NA	TGTGCCTGGAGTAAGCAGCATCGGTACGATCAGTACTTC	CAWSKQHRYDQYF
TRBJ1-3	TRBV9	many	NA	TGTGCCAGCAGCGTAGCTGGGGGTGGAAACACCATATATTTT	CASSVAGGGNTIYF
TRBJ2-5	TRBV2	NA	TRBD1	TGTGCCAGCAGTTACACCTCAGGGACAGCTCGGGACCGAGAGACCCAGTACTTC	CASSYTSGTARDRETQYF
TRBJ2-7	TRBV5-1	few	TRBD1	TGCGCCAGCAGCTTGGCGTCAGGGGGCCTATACGAGCAGTACTTC	CASSLASGGLYEQYF
TRBJ1-6	TRBV2	many	NA	TGTGCCAGCAGTCCCTCAGGACAGTCTTCACCCCTCCACTTT	CASSPSGQSSPLHF
TRBJ2-5	TRBV7-9	many	NA	TGTGCCAGCATTGGGCCGGGACCCAACAACCAAGACCAAGAGACCCAGTACTTC	CASIGPGPNNQDQETQYF
TRBJ2-5	TRBV7-8	few	TRBD2	TGTGCCAGCAGCGCGGGACTAGCGGGGGGCGGGGAGACCCAGTACTTC	CASSAGLAGGGETQYF
TRBJ2-5	TRBV10-3	NA	NA	TGTGCCACCAGCAGCTGGGAGACTATTCAAGAGACCCAGTACTTC	CATSSWETIQETQYF
TRBJ1-3	TRBV7-2	NA	NA	TGTGCCAGCAGCTTATTGGCTGGGTCTGGAAACACCATATATTTT	CASSLLAGSGNTIYF
TRBJ1-1	TRBV10-3	NA	NA	TGTGCCATCAGGGGACGAGAGAACACTGAAGCTTTCTTT	CAIRGRENTEAFF
TRBJ1-1	TRBV20-1	many	NA	TGCAGCGCCTCCCGGGGGAACACTGAAGCTTTCTTT	CSASRGNTEAFF
TRBJ1-6	TRBV4-2	NA	NA	TGTGCCAGCAGCTTAGTTAAACCTGGCAGGCGAATCAATTCACCCCTCCACTTT	CASSLVKPGRRINSPLHF
TRBJ2-2	TRBV14	few	TRBD1	TGTGCCAGCTCACCACCGCGGGGACAGGGCGACACCGGGGAGCTGTTTTTT	CASSPPRGQGDTGELFF
TRBJ2-5	TRBV4-3	few	NA	TGCGCCAGCAGCCAAGATAGCCTTTTACAAGAGACCCAGTACTTC	CASSQDSLLQETQYF
TRBJ1-1	TRBV11-2	few	NA	TGTGCCAGCAGCCCCCGGGTTCAGGCTGAAGCTTTCTTT	CASSPRVQAEAFF
TRBJ1-2	TRBV12-3/TRBV12-4	few	NA	TGTGCCAGCAGTCGCTTCTCGACGGGACCCTATGGCTACACCTTC	CASSRFSTGPYGYTF
TRBJ2-2	TRBV12-3/TRBV12-4	many	NA	TGTGCCAGCACGAGGGCCGGGGAGCTGTTTTTT	CASTRAGELFF
TRBJ1-1	TRBV7-3	many	NA	TGTGCCAGCTGTTCCACCCCGAACACTGAAGCTTTCTTT	CASCSTPNTEAFF
TRBJ1-2	TRBV20-1	few	NA	TGCAGTGCTAGTCGCCCTTGGGACGCTCTAAGGGATTATGGCTACACCTTC	CSASRPWDALRDYGYTF